Listed here are 20 T cell receptor beta chains from one sample, sequenced in a study of blood T cell repertoires in COVID-19. Sequencing was performed with immunoSEQ multiplex PCR; in TCRdb, only in-frame clones are kept and a portion is missing. The sample includes around 250,000 clones, around 87% of them seen just once. Sequencing used peripheral blood. These receptors were obtained from a woman between 65 and 79 years old with active or convalescent COVID-19.

This rearrangement joins TRBV5-4 to TRBJ2-2; 9 bases are a match to TRBD2. The germline V gene has CDR1 SGHNT and CDR2 YYREEE (reference sequence). V was clipped by 6 bases and J by 4 bases; unmatched bases: 7. The CDR3 is 15 residues long. CDR3 amino acids: CASKYAGGTTGELFF. CDR3 nucleotides: TGTGCCAGCAAGTATGCGGGGGGGACCACCGGGGAGCTGTTTTTT.

The chain has TRBV27 and TRBJ1-6; 10 bases match TRBD1. Per germline, CDR1 MNHEY and CDR2 SMNVEV (reference sequence). The CDR3 is made up of 18 amino acids. V dropped 5 bases and J dropped 11; count of bases not matched to a gene: 18. CDR3 protein: CASSMDTPGQGYIPPLHF. Here the CDR3 DNA reads TGTGCCAGCAGTATGGACACACCGGGACAGGGGTATATCCCACCCCTCCACTTT.

This clone was seen more than once but under ten times. The CDR3 loop is CASTGVTGLVNTEAFF. The CDR3, as DNA: TGTGCCAGCACAGGAGTCACAGGGTTGGTGAACACTGAAGCTTTCTTT. V usage is TRBV21-1 and J usage is TRBJ1-1; the listed D gene, TRBD1, was not tested against the DNA. TRBV21-1 is a listed pseudogene. The CDR3 consists of 16 residues.

The rearrangement links TRBV4-2 to TRBJ2-3; 8 nucleotides line up with TRBD2. V lost 0 bases, J lost 1 base, and 9 bases stayed unmatched. The CDR3 is 18 amino acids. Germline V gene lookup returns CDR1 LGHNA and CDR2 YNFKEQ. CDR3: CASSQDYGRRGGTDTQYF. The CDR3 DNA sequence: TGTGCCAGCAGCCAAGATTACGGAAGGCGGGGGGGCACAGATACGCAGTATTTT.

The V gene is TRBV20-1, the J gene TRBJ1-1; a weak D match, TRBD1 (6 bases). CDR1 DFQATT and CDR2 SNEGSKA come from the germline V gene (reference sequence). CDR3 length: 11 amino acids. With 6 bases removed from V and 7 bases from J, the gap between germline ends came to 12 bases. The CDR3 region is CSANTGSEAFF. The DNA for the CDR3 is TGCAGTGCAAATACAGGGAGTGAAGCTTTCTTT.

The rearrangement links TRBV7-2 to TRBJ2-1; 9 bases fit TRBD1. The germline gives CDR1 SGHTA, CDR2 FQGNSA. Losses at the gene ends were 2 bases for V and 4 bases for J; bases not matched to a gene: 3. The CDR3 contains 15 residues. In DNA form, the CDR3 reads TGTGCCAGCAGCTTAAGGACAGGGGTTTACAATGAGCAGTTCTTC. Protein product: CASSLRTGVYNEQFF.

V usage is TRBV13 and J usage is TRBJ2-2; 9 bases align to TRBD2. Germline V gene sequence: CDR1 PRHDT, CDR2 FYEKMQ (reference sequence). J gave up 2 bases and V 4 bases, and 8 bases lay outside the gene matches. The CDR3 extends over 17 amino acids. The CDR3 here is CASSSPAGGVNTGELFF. The CDR3 DNA follows: TGTGCCAGCAGCTCCCCCGCGGGGGGGGTCAACACCGGGGAGCTGTTTTTT.

The V gene is TRBV6-5, the J gene TRBJ1-5; no reliable D call. Germline loops: CDR1 MNHEY, CDR2 SVGAGI. The V end was cut by 7 bases, the J end by 0 bases, with 7 bases between. The CDR3 has 13 residues. The CDR3 nucleotides read TGTGCCAGCACCCCCAGTAGCAATCAGCCCCAGCATTTT. Its translation: CASTPSSNQPQHF.

V usage is TRBV7-2 and J usage is TRBJ1-5; a possible D gene is TRBD1 (6 bases). In germline, CDR1 is SGHTA, CDR2 FQGNSA. Trimming took 1 base from V and 0 from J, leaving 19 bases between them. The CDR3 loop spans 19 amino acids. Written as DNA, the CDR3 is TGTGCCAGCAGCTTAGTAGGGCAGGGAGGGGGATATAGCAATCAGCCCCAGCATTTT. Its protein product is CASSLVGQGGGYSNQPQHF.

The chain carries TRBV4-3 and TRBJ2-7; a weak D match, TRBD1 (5 bases). Germline CDR1 reads LGHNA; CDR2 reads YSLEER. The CDR3 spans 15 residues. V was clipped by 1 base and J by 0 bases, with 10 bases between them. The CDR3 DNA reads TGCGCCAGCAGCCAAGGGGGCTTAAGCTCCTACGAGCAGTACTTC. Protein product: CASSQGGLSSYEQYF.

The V gene is TRBV6-6, the J gene TRBJ2-4; perhaps TRBD2 as D (6 bases). CDR1 MNHNY and CDR2 SVGAGI come from the germline V gene (reference sequence). The CDR3 is 17 amino acids. Trimming pared 5 bases from V and 1 base from J, leaving 18 bases between. CDR3 residues: CASSPGTLLEAKNIQYF. The CDR3 nucleotides are TGTGCCAGCAGTCCCGGGACTCTTCTGGAGGCCAAAAACATTCAGTACTTC.

The V gene is TRBV7-9, the J gene TRBJ2-7; D call uncertain. The ends were cut back, 5 bases at V and 5 bases at J, with 4 bases in the middle. CDR1 and CDR2 (germline): SEHNR, FQNEAQ (reference sequence). The CDR3 spans 10 residues. This chain's CDR3 is CASSPDEQYF. The DNA of the CDR3 is TGTGCCAGCAGCCCTGACGAGCAGTACTTC.

The chain has TRBV6-5 and TRBJ2-3; perhaps TRBD1 as D (6 bases). V lost 6 bases to trimming and J lost 4 bases, with 14 bases between them. CDR1 and CDR2 from the germline V gene are MNHEY and SVGAGI. The CDR3 runs 14 residues. The CDR3 coding sequence is TGTGCCAGCAGCCAGGGGATAGGCGCAGATACGCAGTATTTT. Encoded protein: CASSQGIGADTQYF.

The chain links TRBV11-2 to TRBJ1-4; no clear D gene. Looked up from germline, CDR1 is SGHAT and CDR2 is FQNNGV. Trimming stripped 2 bases from V and 7 bases from J, with 11 bases between. The CDR3 runs to 14 residues. The CDR3 protein is CASSLTSSLEKLFF. The CDR3 DNA sequence: TGTGCCAGCAGCTTAACCTCGTCACTTGAAAAACTGTTTTTT.

The gene calls are TRBV5-6 and TRBJ1-5; no firm D call. The V end lost 0 bases, the J end lost 7 bases, and 8 bases lay between the germline ends. Per the germline V gene, CDR1 is SGHDT and CDR2 is YYEEEE. This CDR3 has 13 residues. CDR3 protein: CASSLGAGQPQHF. CDR3 sequence (DNA): TGTGCCAGCAGCTTGGGGGCTGGGCAGCCCCAGCATTTT.

The V call is TRBV5-6, the J call TRBJ2-6, with D maybe TRBD1 (6 bases). The CDR3 has 16 amino acids. The V gene's germline CDR1 is SGHDT and CDR2 YYEEEE. Trimming cost V 0 bases and J 4 bases, with 11 bases left between them. This CDR3 is CASSLVGQGGANVLTF. The CDR3 DNA sequence: TGTGCCAGCAGCTTGGTAGGCCAGGGGGGGGCCAACGTCCTGACTTTC. Based on the CDR3 plus reference TRBV5-6 and TRBJ2-6, the full variable domain is DAGVTQSPTHLIKTRGQQVTLRCSPKSGHDTVSWYQQALGQGPQFIFQYYEEEERQRGNFPDRFSGHQFPNYSSELNVNALLLGDSALYLCASSLVGQGGANVLTFGAGSRLTVL.

In its sample, this clone was seen once. The chain recombines TRBV7-6 with TRBJ2-3; possibly TRBD2 for D (5 bases). The CDR3 sequence is 14 residues long. Germline V CDR1 and CDR2: SGHVS, FNYEAQ. V lost 5 bases and J lost 3, with 12 bases in between. The CDR3 coding sequence is TGTGCCAGCAGCCCCTCCGGAGGAACAGATACGCAGTATTTT. This gives the protein CASSPSGGTDTQYF.

The chain carries TRBV19 and TRBJ1-5; TRBD1 matches at 8 bases. The CDR3 has 13 residues. Unmatched junction bases numbered 4, after V lost 4 bases and J lost 8 bases. CDR1 and CDR2 from the germline V gene are LNHDA and SQIVND (reference sequence). The DNA for the CDR3 is TGTGCCAGTAGTAGGGACAGGAGTAAGCCCCAGCATTTT. Amino acid sequence: CASSRDRSKPQHF.

The V call is TRBV7-9, the J call TRBJ1-3; D gene uncertain. V was shortened by 6 bases and J by 4 bases, with 10 bases between the two germline ends. The CDR3 is 13 amino acids. Germline lookup yields CDR1 SEHNR and CDR2 FQNEAQ (reference sequence). Here the CDR3 reads CASSSLGGNTIYF. As DNA, the CDR3 is TGTGCCAGCAGTTCCCTAGGAGGAAACACCATATATTTT.

The chain is built from TRBV5-1 and TRBJ2-2; D is unresolved. The CDR3 is made up of 14 amino acids. Germline V gene data show CDR1 as SGHRS and CDR2 as YFSETQ. Trimming shortened V by 0 bases and J by 4 bases, and 7 bases separated the two germline ends. The chain's CDR3 is CASSLATSTGELFF. The DNA of the CDR3 is TGCGCCAGCAGCTTGGCAACATCCACCGGGGAGCTGTTTTTT. The full variable domain, completed using reference TRBV5-1 and TRBJ2-2, is KAGVTQTPRYLIKTRGQQVTLSCSPISGHRSVSWYQQTPGQGLQFLFEYFSETQRNKGNFPGRFSGRQFSNSRSEMNVSTLELGDSALYLCASSLATSTGELFFGEGSRLTVL.